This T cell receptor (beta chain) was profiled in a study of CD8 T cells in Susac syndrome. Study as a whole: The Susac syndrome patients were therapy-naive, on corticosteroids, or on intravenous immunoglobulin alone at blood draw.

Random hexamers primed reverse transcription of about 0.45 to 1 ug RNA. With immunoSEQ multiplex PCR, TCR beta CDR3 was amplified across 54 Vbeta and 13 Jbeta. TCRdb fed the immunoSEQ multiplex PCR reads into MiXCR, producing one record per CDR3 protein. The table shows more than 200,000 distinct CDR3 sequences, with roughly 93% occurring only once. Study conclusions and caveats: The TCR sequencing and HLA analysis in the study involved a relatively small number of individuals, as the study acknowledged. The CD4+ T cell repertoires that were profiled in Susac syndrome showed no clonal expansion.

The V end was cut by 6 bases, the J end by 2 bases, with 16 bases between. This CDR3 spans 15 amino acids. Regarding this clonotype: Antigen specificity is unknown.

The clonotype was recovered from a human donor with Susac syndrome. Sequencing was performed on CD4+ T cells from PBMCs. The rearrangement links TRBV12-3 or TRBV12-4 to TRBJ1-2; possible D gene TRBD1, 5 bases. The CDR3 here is CASRSTGEHNYGYTF. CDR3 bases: TGTGCCAGCAGATCAACGGGGGAACACAACTATGGCTACACCTTC.